Below, 13 T cell receptor beta chains from the same sample are listed, as sequenced in a study of OX40 agonist ivuxolimab in advanced cancers. Assay used: immunoSEQ multiplex PCR; TCRdb lists only in-frame clones, some missing. The sample consists of 22,000 or so clones, roughly 78% of them appearing once. The sample was CD4+ or CD8+ T cells sorted from blood, taken in a trial of the OX40 agonist ivuxolimab. The receptors were gathered from an adult with an advanced solid tumor such as melanoma, head and neck, liver or kidney cancer.

The genes are TRBV2 and TRBJ2-7; 11 bases line up with TRBD2. Trimming removed 2 bases from V and 5 bases from J; junction bases left unmatched: 5. Germline V CDR1 and CDR2: SNHLY, FYNNEI. The CDR3 runs to 15 residues. CDR3 amino acids: CASSELGLAGHEQYF. Here the CDR3 DNA reads TGTGCCAGCAGTGAACTCGGACTAGCGGGCCACGAGCAGTACTTC.

This rearrangement joins TRBV10-3 to TRBJ2-3; 7 nucleotides match TRBD1. In germline, CDR1 is ENHRY, CDR2 SYGVKD. Trimming removed 5 bases from V and 2 bases from J; junction bases left unmatched: 4. The CDR3 runs to 14 residues. The CDR3 sequence: CAISKGQLTDTQYF. CDR3 bases: TGTGCCATCAGTAAGGGACAGCTCACAGATACGCAGTATTTT.

The V gene is TRBV29-1, the J gene TRBJ2-5; no reliable D call. V lost 4 bases to trimming and J lost 7 bases, with 4 bases between them. Germline V gene sequence: CDR1 SQVTM, CDR2 ANQGSEA. The CDR3 covers 9 residues. CDR3 residues: CSVGVTQYF. CDR3 in DNA: TGCAGCGTTGGGGTGACCCAGTACTTC.

The chain combines TRBV7-9 with TRBJ2-7; TRBD1 agrees at 10 bases. The germline gives CDR1 SEHNR, CDR2 FQNEAQ (reference sequence). This CDR3 has 14 amino acids. After removal of 5 bases from V and 3 bases from J, the junction contained 4 bases not matched to a gene. CDR3 sequence (DNA): TGTGCCAGCAGCCAGACAGGGGGCGTCTACGAGCAGTACTTC. Encoded protein: CASSQTGGVYEQYF.

V and J are TRBV27 and TRBJ1-1; 9 positions match TRBD1. The CDR3 is 15 amino acids. V shed 6 bases, J shed 3 bases, and the junction held 8 bases outside the gene matches. Germline V lookup: CDR1 MNHEY, CDR2 SMNVEV (reference sequence). In nucleotides, the CDR3 is TGTGCCAGCAGCCGACAGGGGGTTTATCACACTGAAGCTTTCTTT. Translation: CASSRQGVYHTEAFF.

This clone was counted between two and nine times. The J gene is TRBJ1-1, the V gene TRBV15; possible D gene TRBD1, 5 bases. CDR3 size: 13 residues. Deletions cut 0 bases from V and 9 bases from J, with 11 bases between. Per germline, CDR1 LNHNV and CDR2 YYDKDF (reference sequence). CDR3 nucleotides: TGTGCCACCAGCAGAGATCCAGGGTTTCAAGCTTTCTTT. Amino acids: CATSRDPGFQAFF.

This clone was detected only a few times. The V and J genes are TRBV11-2 and TRBJ1-4, with TRBD1 as a possible D gene (5 bases). The V end lost 3 bases, the J end lost 5 bases, and 13 bases lay between the germline ends. Germline CDR1 reads SGHAT; CDR2 reads FQNNGV. This CDR3 has 15 amino acids. The CDR3 here is CASSFGTGMNEKLFF. The CDR3 DNA reads TGTGCCAGCAGCTTTGGCACAGGAATGAATGAAAAACTGTTTTTT.

This chain links TRBV21-1 with TRBJ2-5; the table's D gene call, TRBD1, was not cross checked with the DNA. TRBV21-1 is recorded as a pseudogene. This CDR3 comprises 15 residues. The CDR3 DNA reads as TGTGCCAGCAGAGAGACAGGGTGCTCGCCGGCAAGACGATACTTC. Amino acid sequence: CASRETGCSPARRYF.

The rearrangement uses TRBV5-4 and TRBJ2-2, with a weak D call TRBD2 (6 bases). The V gene's germline CDR1 is SGHNT and CDR2 YYREEE (reference sequence). CDR3 length: 15 amino acids. Deletions cut 4 bases from V and 0 bases from J, with 10 bases between. Here the CDR3 DNA reads TGTGCCAGCAGCCTGCGGGGCCCGAACACCGGGGAGCTGTTTTTT. As protein: CASSLRGPNTGELFF. Combining the CDR3 with reference TRBV5-4 and TRBJ2-2 gives the whole variable domain ETGVTQSPTHLIKTRGQQVTLRCSSQSGHNTVSWYQQALGQGPQFIFQYYREEENGRGNFPPRFSGLQFPNYSSELNVNALELDDSALYLCASSLRGPNTGELFFGEGSRLTVL.

This rearrangement joins TRBV28 to TRBJ1-1; D is ambiguous. The germline V gene encodes CDR1 MDHEN and CDR2 SYDVKM. The ends were cut back, 11 bases at V and 0 bases at J, with 16 bases in the middle. This CDR3 spans 14 amino acids. The CDR3 bases are TGTGCCGTCTCGACCGGACCCTTGAACACTGAAGCTTTCTTT. Translating gives CAVSTGPLNTEAFF.

The chain recombines TRBV5-1 with TRBJ1-1; weak D call: TRBD1 (6 bases). V was cut by 0 bases and J by 2 bases, with 23 bases left in between. From germline, CDR1 is SGHRS and CDR2 YFSETQ. The CDR3 spans 19 residues. CDR3 nucleotide sequence: TGCGCCAGCAGCTTGGCCGCGAGAATGGGACACCCTCGAAACACTGAAGCTTTCTTT. Its translation is CASSLAARMGHPRNTEAFF.

This clone has just one count. The V call is TRBV19, the J call TRBJ2-2; D ambiguous. The ends were cut back, 8 bases at V and 0 bases at J, with 16 bases in the middle. The CDR3 loop spans 16 amino acids. The germline V gene has CDR1 LNHDA and CDR2 SQIVND (reference sequence). CDR3 bases: TGTGCCAGTCTTTTCAACGGCGGAGCGAACACCGGGGAGCTGTTTTTT. Protein: CASLFNGGANTGELFF.

Concerning this clone: An end of the junction does not agree with germline; a read error may underlie this. V gene TRBV2 combines with J gene TRBJ1-5; the D is unclear. The germline CDR1 and CDR2 sequences are SNHLY and FYNNEI. The CDR3 spans 15 residues. CDR3 nucleotide sequence: TGTGCCAGCAGTGAATACCTCACACCCGATCAACCCCAGCATTTT. This sequence encodes CASSEYLTPDQPQHF.